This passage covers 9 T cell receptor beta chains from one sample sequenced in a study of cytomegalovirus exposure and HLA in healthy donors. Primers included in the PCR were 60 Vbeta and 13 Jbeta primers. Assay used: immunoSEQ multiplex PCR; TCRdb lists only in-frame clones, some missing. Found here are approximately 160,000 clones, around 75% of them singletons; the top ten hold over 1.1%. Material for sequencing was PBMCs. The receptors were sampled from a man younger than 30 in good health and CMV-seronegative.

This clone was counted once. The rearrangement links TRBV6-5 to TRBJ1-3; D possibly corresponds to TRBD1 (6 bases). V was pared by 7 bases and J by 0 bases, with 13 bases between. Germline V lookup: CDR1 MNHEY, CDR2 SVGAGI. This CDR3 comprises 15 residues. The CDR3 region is CASTRGQSSGNTIYF. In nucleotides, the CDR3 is TGTGCCAGCACCAGAGGACAGAGCTCTGGAAACACCATATATTTT.

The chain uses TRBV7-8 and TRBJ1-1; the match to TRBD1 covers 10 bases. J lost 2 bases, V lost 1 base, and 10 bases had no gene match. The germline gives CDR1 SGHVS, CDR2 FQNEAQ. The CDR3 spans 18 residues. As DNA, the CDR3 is TGTGCCAGCAGCTTAGTACCCAGGACAGGGGGGGGAAACACTGAAGCTTTCTTT. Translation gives CASSLVPRTGGGNTEAFF. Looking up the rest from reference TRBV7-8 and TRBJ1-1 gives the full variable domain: GAGVSQSPRYKVAKRGQDVALRCDPISGHVSLFWYQQALGQGPEFLTYFQNEAQLDKSGLPSDRFFAERPEGSVSTLKIQRTQQEDSAVYLCASSLVPRTGGGNTEAFFGQGTRLTVV.

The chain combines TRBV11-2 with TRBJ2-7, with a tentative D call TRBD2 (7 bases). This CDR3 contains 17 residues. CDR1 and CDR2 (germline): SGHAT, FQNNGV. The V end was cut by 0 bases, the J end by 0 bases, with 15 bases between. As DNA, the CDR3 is TGTGCCAGCAGCTTAGAAGGGGGGGGTTGGAGCTCCTACGAGCAGTACTTC. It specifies CASSLEGGGWSSYEQYF. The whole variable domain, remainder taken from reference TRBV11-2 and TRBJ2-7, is EAGVAQSPRYKIIEKRQSVAFWCNPISGHATLYWYQQILGQGPKLLIQFQNNGVVDDSQLPKDRFSAERLKGVDSTLKIQPAKLEDSAVYLCASSLEGGGWSSYEQYFGPGTRLTVT.

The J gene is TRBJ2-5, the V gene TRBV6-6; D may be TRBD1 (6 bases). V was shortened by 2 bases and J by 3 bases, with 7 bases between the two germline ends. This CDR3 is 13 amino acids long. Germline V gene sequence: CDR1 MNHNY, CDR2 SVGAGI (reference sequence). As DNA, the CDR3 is TGTGCCAGCAGTTACGACAGGAAAGAGACCCAGTACTTC. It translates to CASSYDRKETQYF.

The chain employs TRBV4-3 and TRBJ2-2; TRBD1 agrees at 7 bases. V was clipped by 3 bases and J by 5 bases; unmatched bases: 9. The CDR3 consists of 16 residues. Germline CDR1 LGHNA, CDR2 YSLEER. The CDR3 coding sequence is TGCGCCAGCAGCCAGGGTCAACAGGGGCGGACCGGGGAGCTGTTTTTT. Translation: CASSQGQQGRTGELFF.

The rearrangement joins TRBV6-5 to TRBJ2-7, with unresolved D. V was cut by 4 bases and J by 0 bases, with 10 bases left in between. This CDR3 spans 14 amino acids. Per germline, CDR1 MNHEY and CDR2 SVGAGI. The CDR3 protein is CASSFRYSSYEQYF. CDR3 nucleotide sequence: TGTGCCAGCAGTTTCCGATATAGCTCCTACGAGCAGTACTTC.

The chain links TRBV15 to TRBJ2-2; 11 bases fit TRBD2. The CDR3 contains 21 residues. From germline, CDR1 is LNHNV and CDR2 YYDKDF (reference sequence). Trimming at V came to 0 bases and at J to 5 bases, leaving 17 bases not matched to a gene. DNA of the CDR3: TGTGCCACCAGCAGAGATCCACTAGCGGGGGCTGAAGGAGTCGGGACCGGGGAGCTGTTTTTT. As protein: CATSRDPLAGAEGVGTGELFF. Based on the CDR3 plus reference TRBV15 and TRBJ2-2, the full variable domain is DAMVIQNPRYQVTQFGKPVTLSCSQTLNHNVMYWYQQKSSQAPKLLFHYYDKDFNNEADTPDNFQSRRPNTSFCFLDIRSPGLGDTAMYLCATSRDPLAGAEGVGTGELFFGEGSRLTVL.

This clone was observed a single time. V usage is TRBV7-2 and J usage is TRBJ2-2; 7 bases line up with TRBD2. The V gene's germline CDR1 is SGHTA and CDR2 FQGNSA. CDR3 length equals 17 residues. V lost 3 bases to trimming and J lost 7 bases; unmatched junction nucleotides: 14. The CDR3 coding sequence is TGTGCCAGCAGCTTTCATTGGGGGGGAGGAGGAGTCGGGGAGCTGTTTTTT. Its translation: CASSFHWGGGGVGELFF.

In nucleotides, the CDR3 is TGTGCCAGCAGTTATAGGGCGGGAGGGACGGATGAGCAGTTCTTC. Amino acid sequence: CASSYRAGGTDEQFF. V and J are TRBV6-5 and TRBJ2-1; 9 bases fit TRBD2. In germline, CDR1 is MNHEY, CDR2 SVGAGI. The J segment lost 8 bases and the V segment lost 3 bases, leaving 8 bases of the junction unmatched. The CDR3 totals 15 residues.